This TCR beta chain derives from a study of T cells in Graves' hyperthyroidism and ophthalmopathy. The study, taken as a whole, reports: Stable hyperthyroidism was told apart from ophthalmopathy by a model built on 13 V-J features.

The CDR3 loop spans 17 amino acids. From germline, CDR1 is LGHDT and CDR2 YNNKEL (reference sequence). V lost 0 bases and J lost 4; bases outside the gene matches: 6. RNA transcripts served as the template for amplifying TCR beta CDR3 regions. HTBI primers were used for first-round RT-PCR of the TCR CDR3. Each CDR3 protein gets one entry after TCRdb re-called the multiplex PCR reads with MiXCR. The table records 300,000 to 400,000 distinct CDR3 sequences, around 23% of them present only once. This clonotype occurred a few times. No antigen is known for it. What was sequenced was blood. This receptor was identified in a woman between 50 and 59 years old with Graves' hyperthyroidism. The chain carries TRBV3-1 and TRBJ2-1, with 10 bases identical to TRBD2. The CDR3 DNA reads as TGTGCCAGCAGCCAAGACTCTAGCGGGAGTGGGTACAATGAGCAGTTCTTC. Translation: CASSQDSSGSGYNEQFF.